This T cell receptor (beta chain) stems from a study of vaccination and CD4 T cells after COVID-19. The overall study: Participants got two doses of BNT162b2 or mRNA-1273 vaccine.

Comments on this clonotype: Its antigen is currently unknown.

The CDR3 covers 14 residues. Germline CDR1 is SGHTA and CDR2 is FQGNSA. With 4 bases removed from V and 7 bases from J, the gap between germline ends came to 16 bases. The time point was: late sampling 161 to 241 days after vaccination in a few convalescent patients. Treatment specified: approximately 9-day PBMC culture with coronavirus spike peptide pools or control peptides (ViraFEST assay). After expanding antigen-specific T cells with peptide pools, ViraFEST sequenced their TCRs. The Oncomine TCR Beta short-read assay was applied to DNA of cultured CD4+ T cells. MiXCR, run by TCRdb on the PCR reads, gives a single entry per CDR3 protein. The table has some 22,000 distinct CDR3 sequences, about a third seen once.

The sample was CD4+ T cells from blood, cultured in vitro, taken about 7 months after SARS-CoV-2 vaccination. The receptor comes from a human donor who had recovered from COVID-19. The chain links TRBV7-2 to TRBJ1-1, with D possibly being TRBD1 (5 bases). CDR3 DNA: TGTGCCAGCAGCTCCAGGGCGAAGCGGGTTGAAGCTTTCTTT. It encodes CASSSRAKRVEAFF.